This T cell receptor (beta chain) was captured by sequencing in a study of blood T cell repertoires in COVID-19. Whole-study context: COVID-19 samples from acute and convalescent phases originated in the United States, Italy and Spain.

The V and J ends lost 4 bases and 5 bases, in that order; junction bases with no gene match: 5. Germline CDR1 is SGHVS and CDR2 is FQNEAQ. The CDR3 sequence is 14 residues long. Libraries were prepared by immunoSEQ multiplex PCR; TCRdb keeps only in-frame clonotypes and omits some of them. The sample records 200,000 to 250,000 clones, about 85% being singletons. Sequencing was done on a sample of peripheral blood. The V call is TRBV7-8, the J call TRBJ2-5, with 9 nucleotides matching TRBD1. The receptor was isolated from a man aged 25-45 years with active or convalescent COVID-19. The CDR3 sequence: CASSSSDRGETQYF. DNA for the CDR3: TGTGCCAGCAGCTCGTCCGACAGGGGGGAGACCCAGTACTTC.